This TCR beta chain emerged from a study of shared clonotypes between healthy human individuals. From germline, CDR1 is MGHRA and CDR2 YSYEKL. This CDR3 spans 14 amino acids. V was clipped by 2 bases and J by 3 bases; unmatched bases: 4. It was roughly 200 ng DNA, around 32,000 T cell genomes, that sorted-subset replicate PCRs used. TCRdb's table, derived via immunoSEQ multiplex PCR, lists solely in-frame clones and lacks some. This table has 600,000 to 700,000 clones, 55% to 85% appearing once. The sequencing input was memory CD4+ T cells sorted from blood. This sample's subset: CD45RA-negative fraction. The V and J genes are TRBV4-1 and TRBJ2-7, with 7 bases lining up with TRBD1. The TCR was taken from a woman in her 30s in good health. CDR3 DNA sequence: TGCGCCAGCAGCCAACCGGGACAGAACTACGAGCAGTACTTC. This translates into CASSQPGQNYEQYF.